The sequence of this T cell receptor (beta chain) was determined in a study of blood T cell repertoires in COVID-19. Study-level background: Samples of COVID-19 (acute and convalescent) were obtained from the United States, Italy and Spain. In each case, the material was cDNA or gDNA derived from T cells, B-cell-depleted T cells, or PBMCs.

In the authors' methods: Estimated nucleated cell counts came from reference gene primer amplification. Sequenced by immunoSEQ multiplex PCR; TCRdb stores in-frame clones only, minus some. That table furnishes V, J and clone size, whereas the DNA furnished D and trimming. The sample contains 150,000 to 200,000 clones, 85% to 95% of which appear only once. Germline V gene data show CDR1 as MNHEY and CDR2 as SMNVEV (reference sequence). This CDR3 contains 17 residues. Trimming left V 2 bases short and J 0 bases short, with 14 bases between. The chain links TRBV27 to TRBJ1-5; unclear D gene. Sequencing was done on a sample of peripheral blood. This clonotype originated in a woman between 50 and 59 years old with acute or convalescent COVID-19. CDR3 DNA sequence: TGTGCCAGCAGTTTAAGAGAGGCTCCTTATAGCAATCAGCCCCAGCATTTT. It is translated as CASSLREAPYSNQPQHF.